The T cell receptor (beta chain) under discussion was sequenced for a study of T cell repertoires in cytomegalovirus infection. Study context: The study used recently identified HLA-C-restricted and well-studied HLA-B-restricted CMV epitopes. It can be stated that public TCR beta signatures indicated CMV infection as well as a matching HLA type. Findings and caveats of the study: Ex vivo responses were dominated by HLA-C-restricted CMV-specific TCR beta clonotypes. Carriers of CMV plus the relevant HLA were identified by cumulative public TCR beta family frequency.

MiXCR, run by TCRdb on the reads, gives a single entry per CDR3 protein. Here the sample spans about half a million distinct CDR3 sequences, 33% being singletons. On this clonotype: Antigen unknown.

The CDR3 length is 15 residues. Germline lookup yields CDR1 MGHRA and CDR2 YSYEKL. Trimming removed 0 bases from V and 3 bases from J, with 12 bases in between. This chain links TRBV4-1 with TRBJ2-7; a weak D match, TRBD2 (5 bases). This specimen consisted of cultured PBMCs, obtained from culture after CMV antigen stimulation. This TCR derives from a human donor in good health (CMV status not recorded). Some clones in this sample may be carry-over from other donors' samples. The CDR3 DNA follows: TGCGCCAGCAGCCAAGATTCTAGAGGGCTCTACGAGCAGTACTTC. Translating gives CASSQDSRGLYEQYF.